This TCR beta chain was captured by sequencing in a study of regulatory T cells after allogeneic stem cell transplantation (dated 2018 in TCRdb). Regarding the study in general: Patients were divided into groups based on whether acute graft-versus-host disease developed within 100 days of stem cell transplantation. CD4+CD25+CD127- regulatory T cells were obtained from patient PBMCs by means of fluorescence-activated cell sorting. Conventional CD4+ T cells defined as CD4+CD25+/-CD127+ were also sorted and TCR-sequenced for comparison in the study. The study compared the TCR repertoire of regulatory T cells after allogeneic stem cell transplantation in patients who had acute graft-versus-host disease versus patients who did not.

The germline V gene encodes CDR1 SGHRS and CDR2 YFSETQ. Inclusive of the bounding cysteine and phenylalanine, the CDR3 is 16 residues long. Just CDR3 DNA is preserved here, 48 bases in frame from base 1. General study outcomes and caveats: No regulatory T-cell clones were found to be shared by all patients, and no significant correlation was observed between sorted cell numbers and the inverse Simpson index. Conventional CD4+ T-cell repertoire diversity did not differ significantly between patients with and without graft-versus-host disease. Compared with patients who had graft-versus-host disease, patients without the disease had a regulatory T-cell TCR repertoire that was more focused and less diverse. In non-GvHD patients, the top 10 regulatory T-cell clones took up a significantly larger share of the repertoire, which suggests expansion of presumably allo-specific protective clones. Because the patient sample size was small, the findings needed validation in a larger cohort.

Points on this clonotype: Its antigen is currently not known. The germline gene is not matched at one end of the junction; a read error may be the cause.

The time point label, as the study defines it: 30 days after allogeneic hematopoietic stem cell transplantation. At 30 days after allogeneic hematopoietic stem cell transplantation, peripheral blood mononuclear cells were collected from the patients. Sequencing took place on an Illumina MiSeq. The SMARTer RACE cDNA Amplification kit was used to reverse transcribe the RNA, and the TCR beta CDR3 region was then amplified. RNA from sorted cells was extracted with the RNeasy Mini Kit. Illumina paired-end sequencing was used to sequence the TCR beta amplicons. As for how the authors treated the data: TCR repertoire analysis used MiXCR, VDJtools and the tcR R package. The inverse Simpson index was used to quantify diversity, and clones were categorized as rare, small, medium or expanded according to repertoire proportion. TCRdb trimmed the raw reads at Q25, called clones with MiXCR and kept productive beta chains. CDR3 protein duplicates are merged, each entry listing the most common genes and DNA. The V and J calls were not made by the authors but by TCRdb's processing. Recorded for this sample are 4,000 to 5,000 distinct CDR3 sequences; more than 95% of them occurred a single time. 35% to 50% of the sample belongs to the ten largest clones.

The starting material was sorted CD4+ T cells from blood (whether regulatory or conventional is not recorded), obtained 30 days after allogeneic stem cell transplant. The clonotype comes from a human patient who had an allogeneic stem cell transplant, so the T cells may come from the graft donor. This chain joins TRBV5-1 to TRBJ2-7; TRBD1 aligns with 8 central bases. Here is the DNA: TGCGCCAGCAGCCGAACCGCCGGGACAGGCTCCTGCGAGCAGTCGTTC. Translated, this gives CASSRTAGTGSCEQSF.